This entry concerns a single TCR beta chain. TCRdb keeps only in-frame clones here, not all; method: immunoSEQ multiplex PCR. The sample has tens of thousands of clones, approximately 89% seen once; the top ten hold less than 8%. This record belongs to a study of OX40 agonist ivuxolimab in advanced cancers. Overall study context: The patients received ivuxolimab by intravenous route every 2 weeks at 0.01 to 10 mg/kg. Of mixed ages from about 20 to 85 and averaging 60 years, the group was roughly 85% male.

Per the germline V gene, CDR1 is MNHEY and CDR2 is SMNVEV (reference sequence). The CDR3 extends over 13 amino acids. The germline V and J ends were trimmed by 7 bases and 1 base, with 11 bases remaining between them. This TCR was recovered from an adult with an advanced solid tumor such as melanoma, head and neck, liver or kidney cancer. The genes are TRBV27 and TRBJ2-7; D is ambiguous. Sequenced here: CD4+ or CD8+ T cells sorted from blood, sampled in a trial of the OX40 agonist ivuxolimab. The CDR3 is CASKGTASYEQYV. CDR3 DNA sequence: TGTGCCAGCAAGGGTACAGCTTCCTACGAGCAGTACGTC.